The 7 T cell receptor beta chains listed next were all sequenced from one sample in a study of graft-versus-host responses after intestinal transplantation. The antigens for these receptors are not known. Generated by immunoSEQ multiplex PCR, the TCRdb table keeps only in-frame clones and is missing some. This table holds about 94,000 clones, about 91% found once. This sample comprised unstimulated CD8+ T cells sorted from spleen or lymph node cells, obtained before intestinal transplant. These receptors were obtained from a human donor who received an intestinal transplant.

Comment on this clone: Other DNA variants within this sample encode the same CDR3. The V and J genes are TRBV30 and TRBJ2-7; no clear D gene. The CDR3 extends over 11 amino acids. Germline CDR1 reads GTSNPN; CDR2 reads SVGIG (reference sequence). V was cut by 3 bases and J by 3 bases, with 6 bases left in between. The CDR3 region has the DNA TGTGCCTGGAGCGCCGGCTACGAGCAGTACTTC. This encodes CAWSAGYEQYF.

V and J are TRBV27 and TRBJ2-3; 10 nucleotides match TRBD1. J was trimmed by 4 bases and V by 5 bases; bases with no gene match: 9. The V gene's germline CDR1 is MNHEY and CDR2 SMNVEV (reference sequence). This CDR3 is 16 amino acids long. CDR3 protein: CASSPRTGGTADTQYF. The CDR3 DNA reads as TGTGCCAGCAGTCCGCGGACAGGGGGGACGGCAGATACGCAGTATTTT.

The CDR3 coding sequence is TGTGCCAGTTCATTGGGCTCCCGGGAGCAGTTCTTC. It is translated as CASSLGSREQFF. The chain carries TRBV25-1 and TRBJ2-1; no clear D. Germline V gives CDR1 MGHDK, CDR2 SYGVNS. The CDR3 runs 12 residues. V shed 9 bases and J shed 10 bases, with 16 bases lying between them.

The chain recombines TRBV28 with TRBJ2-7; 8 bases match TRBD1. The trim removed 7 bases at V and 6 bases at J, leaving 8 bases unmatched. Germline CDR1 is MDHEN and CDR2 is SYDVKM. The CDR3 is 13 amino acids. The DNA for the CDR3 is TGTGCCAGCACCCGGACAGGGTTGGTCGAGCAGTACTTC. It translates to CASTRTGLVEQYF. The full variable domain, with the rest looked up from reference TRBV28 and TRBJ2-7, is DVKVTQSSRYLVKRTGEKVFLECVQDMDHENMFWYRQDPGLGLRLIYFSYDVKMKEKGDIPEGYSVSREKKERFSLILESASTNQTSMYLCASTRTGLVEQYFGPGTRLTVT.

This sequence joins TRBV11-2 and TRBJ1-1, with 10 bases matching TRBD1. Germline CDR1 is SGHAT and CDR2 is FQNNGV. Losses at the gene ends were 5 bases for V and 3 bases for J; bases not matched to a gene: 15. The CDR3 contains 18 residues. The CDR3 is CASSPLDRGLQGDTEAFF. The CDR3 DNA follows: TGTGCCAGCAGCCCCCTCGACAGGGGGCTTCAGGGGGACACTGAAGCTTTCTTT.

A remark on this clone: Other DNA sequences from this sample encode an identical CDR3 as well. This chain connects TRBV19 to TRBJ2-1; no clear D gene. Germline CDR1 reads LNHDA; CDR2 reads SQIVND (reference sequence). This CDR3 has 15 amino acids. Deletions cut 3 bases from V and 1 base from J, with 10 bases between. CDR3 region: CASSIASGSYNEQFF. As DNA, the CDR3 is TGTGCCAGTAGTATCGCTAGTGGGTCCTACAATGAGCAGTTCTTC.

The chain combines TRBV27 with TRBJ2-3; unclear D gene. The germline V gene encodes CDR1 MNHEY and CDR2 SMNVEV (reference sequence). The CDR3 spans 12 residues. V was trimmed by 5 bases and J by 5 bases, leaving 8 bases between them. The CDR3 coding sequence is TGTGCCAGCAGTCCCCCAGGAGATACGCAGTATTTT. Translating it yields CASSPPGDTQYF.